The clone carrying this TCR beta chain was counted only a few times. Its target is unknown. TCR beta CDR3 sequences were amplified from RNA transcripts. Primed by the HTBI set, a first-round RT-PCR was run on the TCR CDR3. One entry per CDR3 protein results from TCRdb running MiXCR on the multiplex PCR reads. The table lists around 380,000 distinct CDR3 sequences, roughly 13% of them singletons. Patients aged 18 to 65 had newly diagnosed hyperthyroidism lasting under 2 months. The study left out patients who had uncontrolled infection, other autoimmune disease, pregnancy or lactation. The germline V gene has CDR1 MNHNS and CDR2 SASEGT. The CDR3 is made up of 13 amino acids. V lost 6 bases and J lost 9; bases outside the gene matches: 11. This entry comes from a study of T cells in Graves' hyperthyroidism and ophthalmopathy. Points from the study as a whole: Most thyroid clonotypes that were expanded above 0.001 also turned up in blood. The model foresaw ophthalmopathy a median roughly 6 months prior to onset.

The specimen sequenced was blood. This rearrangement joins TRBV6-1 to TRBJ2-7, with 7 bases fitting TRBD1. The TCR sequence derives from a man younger than 40 with Graves' hyperthyroidism that later progressed to Graves' ophthalmopathy. The CDR3 spells CASSPGQTARQYF. CDR3 nucleotide sequence: TGTGCCAGCAGCCCGGGACAGACGGCTCGGCAGTACTTC.